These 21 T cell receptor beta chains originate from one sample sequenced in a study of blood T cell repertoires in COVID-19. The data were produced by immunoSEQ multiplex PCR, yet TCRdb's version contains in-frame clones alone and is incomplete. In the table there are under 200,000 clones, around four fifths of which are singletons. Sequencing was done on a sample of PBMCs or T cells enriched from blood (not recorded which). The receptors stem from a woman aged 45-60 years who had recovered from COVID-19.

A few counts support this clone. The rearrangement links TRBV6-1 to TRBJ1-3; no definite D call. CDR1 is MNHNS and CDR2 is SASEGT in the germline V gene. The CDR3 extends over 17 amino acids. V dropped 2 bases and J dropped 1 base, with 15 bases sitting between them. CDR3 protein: CASSERSAGRSGNTIYF. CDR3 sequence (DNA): TGTGCCAGCAGTGAAAGGTCGGCAGGTCGGTCTGGAAACACCATATATTTT.

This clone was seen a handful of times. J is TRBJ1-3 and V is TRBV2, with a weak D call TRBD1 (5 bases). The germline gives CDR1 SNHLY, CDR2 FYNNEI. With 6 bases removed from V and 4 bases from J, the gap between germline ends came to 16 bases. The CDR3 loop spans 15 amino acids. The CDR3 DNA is TGTGCCAGCAGGTCGCAAGGGGTAACCGGAAACACCATATATTTT. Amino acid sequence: CASRSQGVTGNTIYF.

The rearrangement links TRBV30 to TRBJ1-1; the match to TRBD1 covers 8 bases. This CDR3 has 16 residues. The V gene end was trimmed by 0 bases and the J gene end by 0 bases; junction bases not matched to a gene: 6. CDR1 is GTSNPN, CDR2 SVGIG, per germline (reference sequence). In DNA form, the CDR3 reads TGTGCCTGGAGTGTAACCCGGACAGGGATGAACACTGAAGCTTTCTTT. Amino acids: CAWSVTRTGMNTEAFF.

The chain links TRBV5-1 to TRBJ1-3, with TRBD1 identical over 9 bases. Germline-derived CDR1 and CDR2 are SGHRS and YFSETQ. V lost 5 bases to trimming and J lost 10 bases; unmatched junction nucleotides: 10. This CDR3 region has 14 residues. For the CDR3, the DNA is TGCGCCAGCAGTCCCGGGACAGGGTACGGGACCATATATTTT. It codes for CASSPGTGYGTIYF.

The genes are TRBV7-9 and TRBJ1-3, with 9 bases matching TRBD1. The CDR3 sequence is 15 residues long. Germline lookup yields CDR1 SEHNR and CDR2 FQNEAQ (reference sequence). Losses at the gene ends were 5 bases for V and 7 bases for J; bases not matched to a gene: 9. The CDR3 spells CASSPWTGAGNTIYF. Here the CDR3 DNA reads TGTGCCAGCAGCCCATGGACAGGGGCGGGGAACACCATATATTTT.

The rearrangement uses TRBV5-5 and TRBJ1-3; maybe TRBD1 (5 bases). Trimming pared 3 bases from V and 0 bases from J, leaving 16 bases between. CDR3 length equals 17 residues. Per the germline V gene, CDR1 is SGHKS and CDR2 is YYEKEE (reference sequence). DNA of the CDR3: TGTGCCAGCAGCTGGGCGCGGGGGATGGGCTCTGGAAACACCATATATTTT. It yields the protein CASSWARGMGSGNTIYF.

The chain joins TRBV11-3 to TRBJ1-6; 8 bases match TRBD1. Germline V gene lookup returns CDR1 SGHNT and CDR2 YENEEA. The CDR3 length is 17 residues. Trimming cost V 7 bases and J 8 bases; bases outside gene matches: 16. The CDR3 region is CASILGTGAGGDSPLHF. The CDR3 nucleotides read TGTGCCAGCATCCTAGGGACAGGCGCGGGTGGGGATTCACCCCTCCACTTT.

The CDR3 spells CASKRRGGAGETQYF. For the CDR3, the DNA is TGTGCCAGCAAGCGTAGAGGGGGCGCGGGGGAGACCCAGTACTTC. The gene calls are TRBV2 and TRBJ2-5; D is perhaps TRBD1 (7 bases). The CDR3 runs 15 residues. V shed 7 bases and J shed 5 bases, with 20 bases lying between them. The germline V gene has CDR1 SNHLY and CDR2 FYNNEI.

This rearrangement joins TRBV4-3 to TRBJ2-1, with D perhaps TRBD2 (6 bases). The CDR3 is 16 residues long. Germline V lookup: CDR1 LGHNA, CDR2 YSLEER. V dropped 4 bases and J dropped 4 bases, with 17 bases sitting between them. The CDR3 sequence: CASSRLPLSGYNEQFF. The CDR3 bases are TGCGCCAGCAGCCGCCTACCCCTTAGCGGATACAATGAGCAGTTCTTC.

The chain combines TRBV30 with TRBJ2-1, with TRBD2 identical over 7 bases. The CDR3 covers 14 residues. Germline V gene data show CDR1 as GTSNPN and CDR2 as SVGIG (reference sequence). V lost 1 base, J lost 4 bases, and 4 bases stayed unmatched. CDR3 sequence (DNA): TGTGCCTGGAGTGAACTAGCGAGATACAATGAGCAGTTCTTC. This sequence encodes CAWSELARYNEQFF.

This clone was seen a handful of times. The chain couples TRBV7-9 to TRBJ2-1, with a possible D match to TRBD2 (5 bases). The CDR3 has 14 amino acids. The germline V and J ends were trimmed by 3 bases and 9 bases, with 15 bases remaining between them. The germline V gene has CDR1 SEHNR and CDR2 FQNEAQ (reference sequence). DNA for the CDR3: TGTGCCAGCAGCTTTCCTCGGGGTACGCCTGAGCAGTTCTTC. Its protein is CASSFPRGTPEQFF.

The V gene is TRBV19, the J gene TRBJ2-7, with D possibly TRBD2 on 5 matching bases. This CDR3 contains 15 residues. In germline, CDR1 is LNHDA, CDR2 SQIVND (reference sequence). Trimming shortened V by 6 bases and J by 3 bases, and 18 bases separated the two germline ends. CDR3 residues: CASSLGLLSYYEQYV. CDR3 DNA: TGTGCCAGTAGCCTTGGACTCCTTTCCTACTACGAGCAGTACGTC.

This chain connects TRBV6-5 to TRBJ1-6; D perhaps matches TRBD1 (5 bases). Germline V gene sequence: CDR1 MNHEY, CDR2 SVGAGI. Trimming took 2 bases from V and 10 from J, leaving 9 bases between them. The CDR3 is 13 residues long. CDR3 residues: CASSYAAGSPLHF. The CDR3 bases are TGTGCCAGCAGTTACGCCGCAGGGTCACCCCTCCACTTT.

This CDR3 reads CASSPGTGINEQFF. CDR3 DNA: TGTGCCAGCAGCCCCGGGACAGGGATCAATGAGCAGTTCTTC. The V gene is TRBV11-3, the J gene TRBJ2-1; 9 bases are shared with TRBD1. Trimming removed 5 bases from V and 6 bases from J; junction bases left unmatched: 5. This CDR3 region has 14 residues. The germline V gene has CDR1 SGHNT and CDR2 YENEEA.

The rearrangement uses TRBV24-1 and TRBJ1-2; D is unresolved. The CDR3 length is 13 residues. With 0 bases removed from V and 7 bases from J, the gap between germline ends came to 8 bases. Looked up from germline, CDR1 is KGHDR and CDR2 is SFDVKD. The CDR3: CATSDLTVGGYTF. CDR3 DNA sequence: TGTGCCACCAGTGATTTGACAGTGGGTGGCTACACCTTC.

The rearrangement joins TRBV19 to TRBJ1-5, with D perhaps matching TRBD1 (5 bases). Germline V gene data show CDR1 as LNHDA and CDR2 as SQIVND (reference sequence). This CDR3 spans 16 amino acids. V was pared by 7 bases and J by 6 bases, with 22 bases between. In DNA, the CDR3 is TGTGCCAGTACCGTGACAGCGCCCCTGGTCCGTCAGCCCCAGCATTTT. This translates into CASTVTAPLVRQPQHF.

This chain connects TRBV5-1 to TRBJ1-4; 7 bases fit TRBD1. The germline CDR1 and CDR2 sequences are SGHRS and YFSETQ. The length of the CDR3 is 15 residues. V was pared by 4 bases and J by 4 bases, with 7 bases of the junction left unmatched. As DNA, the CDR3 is TGCGCCAGCAGCCCTGGACAGGCTGTTAATGAAAAACTGTTTTTT. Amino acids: CASSPGQAVNEKLFF.

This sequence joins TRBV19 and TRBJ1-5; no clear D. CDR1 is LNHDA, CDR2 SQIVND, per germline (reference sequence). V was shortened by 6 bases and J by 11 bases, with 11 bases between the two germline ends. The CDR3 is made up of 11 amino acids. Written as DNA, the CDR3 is TGTGCCAGTAGAAAAGGCGGGACCCAGCATTTT. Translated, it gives CASRKGGTQHF.

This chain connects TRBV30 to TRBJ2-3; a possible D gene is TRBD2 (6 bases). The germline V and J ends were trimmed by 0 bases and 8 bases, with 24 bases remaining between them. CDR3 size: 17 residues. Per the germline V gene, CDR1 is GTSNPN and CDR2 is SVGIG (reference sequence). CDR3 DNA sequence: TGTGCCTGGAGTGTAGGGAGGACCCCATACCAGTCTAGTACGCAGTATTTT. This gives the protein CAWSVGRTPYQSSTQYF. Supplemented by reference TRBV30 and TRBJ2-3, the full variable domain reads SQTIHQWPATLVQPVGSPLSLECTVEGTSNPNLYWYRQAAGRGLQLLFYSVGIGQISSEVPQNLSASRPQDRQFILSSKKLLLSDSGFYLCAWSVGRTPYQSSTQYFGPGTRLTVL.

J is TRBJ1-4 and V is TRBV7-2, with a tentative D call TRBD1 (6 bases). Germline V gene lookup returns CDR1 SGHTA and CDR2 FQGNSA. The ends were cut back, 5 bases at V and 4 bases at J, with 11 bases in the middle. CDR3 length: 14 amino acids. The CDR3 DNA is TGTGCCAGCAGCCTACAGGGTGTTAATGAAAAACTGTTTTTT. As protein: CASSLQGVNEKLFF.

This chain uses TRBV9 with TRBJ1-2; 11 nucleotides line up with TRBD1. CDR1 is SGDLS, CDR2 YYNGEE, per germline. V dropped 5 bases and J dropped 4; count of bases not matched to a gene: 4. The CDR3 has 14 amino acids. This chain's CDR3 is CASSSGTGGYGYTF. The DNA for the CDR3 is TGTGCCAGCAGTTCCGGGACAGGGGGCTATGGCTACACCTTC. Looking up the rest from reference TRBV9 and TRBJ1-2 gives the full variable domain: DSGVTQTPKHLITATGQRVTLRCSPRSGDLSVYWYQQSLDQGLQFLIQYYNGEERAKGNILERFSAQQFPDLHSELNLSSLELGDSALYFCASSSGTGGYGYTFGSGTRLTVV.